The sequence of this T cell receptor (beta chain) was determined in a study of T cell responses to AZD1222 COVID-19 vaccine. Turning to the study itself: Whether given at about 4 or about 12 weeks, second doses were pooled. Findings and limits, study-wide: Spike was spanned by vaccine-associated CD4 TCRs, with dominance at 160-218 and 743-854. Repertoires were sampled only after the peak T cell response. There were mostly white British donors and more females than males, and clonal diversity was possibly underestimated.

This CDR3 region has 14 residues. Germline assignment: CDR1 MNHEY and CDR2 SMNVEV (reference sequence). J gave up 6 bases and V 2 bases, and 4 bases lay outside the gene matches. The repertoire was sequenced with immunoSEQ multiplex PCR; TCRdb's copy has only in-frame clones and lacks some. The sample records 150,000 to 200,000 clones, under 95% being singletons. Note on this clone: Its antigen is undetermined.

The chain links TRBV27 to TRBJ1-2, with 9 bases lining up with TRBD1. This sequence originates from an adult in good health. The sequences come from peripheral blood, collected on day 0 of AZD1222 vaccination. Written as DNA, the CDR3 is TGTGCCAGCAGTTTAAGGAGACAGGGGGATGGCTACACCTTC. It translates to CASSLRRQGDGYTF.